Listed below are T cell receptor beta chains from one sample, sequenced in a study of blood T cells in healthy people across ages. Each CDR3 protein is one row after TCRdb ran MiXCR on the 5' RACE reads. The sample has about a million distinct CDR3 sequences, about two fifths seen once. Sequencing input: blood. These receptors were collected from a man between 18 and 29 years old in good health. The CDR3 runs from the conserved cysteine through the conserved F or W. Each record gives: V gene, J gene, clone size, CDR3 length, D gene, CDR3 DNA, CDR3 protein. D genes are given only for firm matches. Part of the rows lack a size; the others show once, few, many or a class for expanded clones.

TRBV12-5	TRBJ1-5	few	13	NA	TGTGCTAGTGGTGTGCCCGGAAATCAGCCCCAGCATTTT	CASGVPGNQPQHF
TRBV5-1	TRBJ2-3	few	17	TRBD2	TGCGCCAGCAGCTTGGACTGGGACTACGAACACACAGATACGCAGTATTTT	CASSLDWDYEHTDTQYF
TRBV13	TRBJ1-6	few	14	TRBD1	TGTGCCAGCAGCTTAGGACAGGGGATCTCACCCCTCCACTTT	CASSLGQGISPLHF
TRBV20-1	TRBJ2-5	NA	17	NA	TGCAGTGCCTCGGTGCAGGGGGGAAGATTCGGCCAAGAGACCCAGTACTTC	CSASVQGGRFGQETQYF
TRBV29-1	TRBJ1-1	few	13	NA	TGCAGCGTACACAGATCTCCCCTCTCTGAAGCTTTCTTT	CSVHRSPLSEAFF
TRBV7-2	TRBJ2-1	NA	16	NA	TGTGCCAGCAGCTTAGCTTACAGGACCGCCTACAATGAGCAGTTCTTC	CASSLAYRTAYNEQFF
TRBV7-9	TRBJ2-1	few	15	NA	TGTGCCAGCAGCCCATTCGGTAGTTCCTACAATGAGCAGTTCTTC	CASSPFGSSYNEQFF
TRBV6-2/TRBV6-3	TRBJ1-1	few	16	TRBD1	TGTGCCAGCAGTTACTCCTCGGACAGGGGCTACACTGAAGCTTTCTTT	CASSYSSDRGYTEAFF
TRBV20-1	TRBJ2-3	few	13	TRBD2	TGCAGTGCCTTGGGGGGGGGAACAGATACGCAGTATTTT	CSALGGGTDTQYF
TRBV4-2	TRBJ1-1	once	16	NA	TGTGCCAGCAGCCAAGCCGAGGGCCAGACGAACATTGAAGCTTTCTTT	CASSQAEGQTNIEAFF
TRBV9	TRBJ2-2	NA	15	NA	TGTGCCAGCAGCGTGGGGGCTTCAAACACCGGGGAGCTGTTTTTT	CASSVGASNTGELFF
TRBV4-3	TRBJ1-4	few	15	TRBD1	TGCGCCAGCAGCCAAGAATACAGGGGGCGTGAAAAACTGTTTTTT	CASSQEYRGREKLFF
TRBV7-7	TRBJ2-2	NA	16	NA	TGTGCCAGCACCGAAACTTCCAACTCGAACACCGGGGAGCTGTTTTTT	CASTETSNSNTGELFF
TRBV11-2	TRBJ1-4	few	15	NA	TGTGCCAGCAGCTTAGTGGGTGGGAGTAATGAAAAACTGTTTTTT	CASSLVGGSNEKLFF
TRBV10-3	TRBJ1-4	few	15	NA	TGTGCCATCAGTGACCCTAGTGCAACTAATGAAAAACTGTTTTTT	CAISDPSATNEKLFF
TRBV7-8	TRBJ2-1	few	16	TRBD2	TGTGCCAGCAGCTACGGGACTAGCGGGGTCTACAATGAGCAGTTCTTC	CASSYGTSGVYNEQFF
TRBV30	TRBJ2-1	few	13	NA	TGTGCCTGGAGTGTAACCCCTAACAATGAGCAGTTCTTC	CAWSVTPNNEQFF
TRBV7-2	TRBJ2-3	few	17	TRBD2	TGTGCCAGCAGCCGGCGGACTAGCGGGGGTTTCACAGATACGCAGTATTTT	CASSRRTSGGFTDTQYF
TRBV29-1	TRBJ1-2	many	13	NA	TGCAGCGTTGAAGACGGGACAAACTATGGCTACACCTTC	CSVEDGTNYGYTF
TRBV5-1	TRBJ1-1	NA	16	TRBD1	TGCGCCAGCAGCTTGGAAGGGACAGACCAGAACACTGAAGCTTTCTTT	CASSLEGTDQNTEAFF
TRBV25-1	TRBJ1-5	many	15	TRBD1	TGTGCCAGCAGCTACGGGACAGGGGGCAATCAGCCCCAGCATTTT	CASSYGTGGNQPQHF
TRBV20-1	TRBJ1-5	NA	15	TRBD1	TGCAGCGCCCATCAGGGGGATCCTCTCAATCAGCCCCAGCATTTT	CSAHQGDPLNQPQHF
TRBV4-2	TRBJ2-2	NA	17	NA	TGTGCCAGCAGCCAAGACGATGCGGGGGCGTACACCGGGGAGCTGTTTTTT	CASSQDDAGAYTGELFF
TRBV20-1	TRBJ2-1	NA	15	TRBD1	TGCAGTGCCTTAGACCCGGGGACAGGGAACTACGAGCAGTTCTTC	CSALDPGTGNYEQFF
TRBV10-3	TRBJ1-5	once	16	NA	TGTGTCATCAGTGACGGGGCGCTTCAACGCAATCAGCCCCAGCATTTT	CVISDGALQRNQPQHF
TRBV12-3/TRBV12-4	TRBJ2-3	few	14	TRBD1	TGTGCCAGCAGCCACGACAGGGGCAGGGATACGCAGTATTTT	CASSHDRGRDTQYF
TRBV10-3	TRBJ1-1	NA	13	NA	TGTGCCATCAGCAGGGACGGAGACACTGAAGCTTTCTTT	CAISRDGDTEAFF
TRBV4-3	TRBJ1-2	few	15	NA	TGCGCCAGCAGCCAGGGAGACCTCAGGGACTATGGCTACACCTTC	CASSQGDLRDYGYTF
TRBV20-1	TRBJ1-2	few	15	NA	TGCAGTGCTAGAGCTCGGACGGGGCAGCCCTATGGCTACACCTTC	CSARARTGQPYGYTF
TRBV3-1	TRBJ1-2	NA	14	NA	TGTGCCAGCAGCCAAGATACGGGTGGGGGTGGCTACACCTTC	CASSQDTGGGGYTF
TRBV4-3	TRBJ1-1	NA	16	NA	TGCGCCAGCAGCCAAGAGGGTCTGGGGATGGACACTGAAGCTTTCTTT	CASSQEGLGMDTEAFF
TRBV25-1	TRBJ1-5	few	16	TRBD1	TGTGCCAGCAGTGAACCACAGGGGGATAGCAATCAGCCCCAGCATTTT	CASSEPQGDSNQPQHF
TRBV2	TRBJ1-2	few	12	NA	TGTGCCAGCACCTTGGGGTCCTATGGCTACACCTTC	CASTLGSYGYTF
TRBV18	TRBJ1-1	NA	16	NA	TGTGCCAGCTCTGAGTCGGTGGGGTTACATGTAACTGAAGCTTTCTTT	CASSESVGLHVTEAFF
TRBV6-1	TRBJ2-1	NA	15	NA	TGTGCCAGCAGTGATAATGTTGGATCCTACAATGAGCAGTTCTTC	CASSDNVGSYNEQFF
TRBV6-6	TRBJ1-1	NA	15	TRBD1	TGTGCCAGCAGTTACACCCGGGACAGGAACACTGAAGCTTTCTTT	CASSYTRDRNTEAFF
TRBV7-2	TRBJ1-1	NA	13	NA	TGTGCCGGCACAAAAACGTTGAACACTGAAGCTTTCTTT	CAGTKTLNTEAFF